Following are 18 T cell receptor beta chains from one sample sequenced in a study of T cells after posttransplantation cyclophosphamide. Cyclophosphamide on days +3 and +4 followed busulfan-fludarabine conditioning and a marrow graft. The data were produced by immunoSEQ multiplex PCR, yet TCRdb's version contains in-frame clones alone and is incomplete. The sample is made up of roughly 5,400 clones, none counted only once. The specimen was PBMCs, collected around 350 days after allogeneic stem cell transplant with posttransplant cyclophosphamide. Every receptor here comes from a male patient between 55 and 70 years old who received an allogeneic stem cell transplant from a related donor, was CMV-positive, and had acute GVHD only. Some T cells may trace back to the graft donor.

This clone was detected many times. J is TRBJ1-1 and V is TRBV12-5; TRBD1 matches 9 bases. CDR1 and CDR2 from the germline V gene are LGHNT and FRNRAP. CDR3 size: 14 residues. Trimming took 5 bases from V and 4 from J; bases not matched to a gene: 5. CDR3 loop: CASGNRQGGTEAFF. The CDR3 DNA reads TGTGCTAGTGGTAATAGACAGGGGGGCACTGAAGCTTTCTTT.

This clone has at least ten counts. The V and J genes are TRBV5-4 and TRBJ2-7; a weak D match, TRBD2 (6 bases). Germline V gives CDR1 SGHNT, CDR2 YYREEE (reference sequence). The V end was cut by 0 bases, the J end by 4 bases, with 8 bases between. This CDR3 contains 13 residues. For the CDR3, the DNA is TGTGCCAGCAGCTTGGGACTAGTTTACGAGCAGTACTTC. This encodes CASSLGLVYEQYF. The variable domain in full, with the rest retrieved from reference TRBV5-4 and TRBJ2-7, is ETGVTQSPTHLIKTRGQQVTLRCSSQSGHNTVSWYQQALGQGPQFIFQYYREEENGRGNFPPRFSGLQFPNYSSELNVNALELDDSALYLCASSLGLVYEQYFGPGTRLTVT.

This clone was recorded at least ten times. At one boundary the junction diverges from the germline segment, which might be a read error. This rearrangement joins TRBV5-4 to TRBJ2-5; 7 bases align to TRBD1. Germline CDR1 reads SGHNT; CDR2 reads YYREEE (reference sequence). The CDR3 has 16 amino acids. CDR3 residues: CASRLGQNLSQETQYF. CDR3 DNA: TGTGCCAGCAGATTGGGACAGAATCTAAGCCAAGAGACCCAGTACTTC.

This clone was picked up many times. The chain joins TRBV18 to TRBJ2-5; a possible D gene is TRBD2 (7 bases). Germline CDR1 is KGHSH and CDR2 is LQKENI. Trimming removed 5 bases at V and 8 bases at J, with 18 bases between. The CDR3 loop spans 14 amino acids. The CDR3 DNA sequence: TGTGCCAGCTCATCCAACCGGGGGGACATTACCCAGTACTTC. Protein product: CASSSNRGDITQYF.

In this sample, this clone turned up many times. This chain links TRBV14 with TRBJ1-1; D is uncertain. Germline loops: CDR1 SGHDN, CDR2 FVKESK. Between the trimmed V and J ends, which lost 0 bases and 3 bases, there was a span of 20 bases. This CDR3 has 18 residues. The CDR3 DNA reads TGTGCCAGCAGCCAAGAGGTGATTGGGCAGGTCGTGGACACTGAAGCTTTCTTT. Translating gives CASSQEVIGQVVDTEAFF.

By sample share, this clone is medium-sized. This chain uses TRBV6-5 with TRBJ1-1, with 9 bases lining up with TRBD1. The CDR3 runs to 14 residues. CDR1 is MNHEY, CDR2 SVGAGI, per germline. The junction had 9 bases not matched to a gene; V was cut back by 6 bases and J by 7 bases. In nucleotides, the CDR3 is TGTGCCAGCAGGGGACGGGACAGGGTGGTTGAAGCTTTCTTT. It specifies CASRGRDRVVEAFF.

The table lists this clone with many counts. The chain carries TRBV28 and TRBJ2-5; 10 bases align to TRBD1. Germline lookup yields CDR1 MDHEN and CDR2 SYDVKM. The CDR3 is made up of 15 amino acids. J was trimmed by 3 bases and V by 3 bases; bases with no gene match: 4. The CDR3 region is CASSLAGTGEETQYF. CDR3 nucleotide sequence: TGTGCCAGCAGTTTGGCCGGGACAGGGGAAGAGACCCAGTACTTC.

In its sample, this clone was seen many times. The chain uses TRBV18 and TRBJ1-5, with TRBD1 identical over 8 bases. The CDR3 is 15 amino acids. Trimming took 3 bases from V and 2 from J; bases not matched to a gene: 3. Germline V lookup: CDR1 KGHSH, CDR2 LQKENI. CDR3 in DNA: TGTGCCAGCTCACCGGGGGGACAGGGCAATCAGCCCCAGCATTTT. Translation: CASSPGGQGNQPQHF.

The V call is TRBV28, the J call TRBJ2-3, with 7 positions matching TRBD2. The CDR3 has 16 residues. Per germline, CDR1 MDHEN and CDR2 SYDVKM. Losses at the gene ends were 10 bases for V and 1 base for J; bases not matched to a gene: 14. The chain's CDR3 is CATPGRGDGRTDTQYF. CDR3 in DNA: TGTGCCACCCCAGGGAGGGGAGACGGACGCACAGATACGCAGTATTTT.

The table lists this clone with many counts. The chain carries TRBV6-4 and TRBJ1-2; a weak D match, TRBD1 (6 bases). Deletions cut 3 bases from V and 4 bases from J, with 9 bases between. Germline V gene sequence: CDR1 MRHNA, CDR2 SNTAGT. This CDR3 is 13 amino acids long. The CDR3 region has the DNA TGTGCCAGCAGTGAGGGGGCGGGCTATGGCTACACCTTC. It codes for CASSEGAGYGYTF.

This clone was picked up many times. The CDR3, as DNA: TGTGCCAGCAGTGCCGACAGGGTCTACGAGCAGTACTTC. Amino acid sequence: CASSADRVYEQYF. The chain carries TRBV6-5 and TRBJ2-7, with TRBD1 identical over 7 bases. The junction had 4 bases not matched to a gene; V was cut back by 5 bases and J by 3 bases. Germline CDR1 MNHEY, CDR2 SVGAGI. The CDR3 spans 13 residues.

This clone was counted many times. V usage is TRBV18 and J usage is TRBJ1-4; D unresolved. Germline lookup yields CDR1 KGHSH and CDR2 LQKENI. The length of the CDR3 is 14 residues. V was trimmed by 3 bases and J by 4 bases, leaving 9 bases between them. The CDR3 loop reads CASSPRLDNEKLFF. The CDR3 nucleotides read TGTGCCAGCTCACCCCGGTTAGATAATGAAAAACTGTTTTTT.

In its sample, this clone was seen many times. The chain's CDR3 is CASGLASRGGEQYF. CDR3 nucleotide sequence: TGTGCTAGTGGTTTGGCCTCCCGCGGGGGCGAGCAGTACTTC. The V call is TRBV12-5, the J call TRBJ2-5; 7 nucleotides align to TRBD2. The DNA matches TRBJ2-7 better at its end, which makes the J call doubtful. The CDR3 has 14 residues. Germline V gene sequence: CDR1 LGHNT, CDR2 FRNRAP.

This clone appeared many times. The chain joins TRBV12-5 to TRBJ2-1; TRBD1 is a possible D gene (5 bases). This CDR3 is 16 amino acids long. Trimming stripped 1 base from V and 2 bases from J, with 12 bases between. Germline CDR1 reads LGHNT; CDR2 reads FRNRAP. CDR3 loop: CASGLASTATYNEQFF. CDR3 bases: TGTGCTAGTGGTTTGGCTTCGACAGCTACCTACAATGAGCAGTTCTTC.

This clone was recorded many times. The V gene is TRBV5-5, the J gene TRBJ2-3; D unclear. CDR1 SGHKS and CDR2 YYEKEE come from the germline V gene (reference sequence). The ends were cut back, 1 base at V and 2 bases at J, with 8 bases in the middle. The CDR3 consists of 14 residues. The CDR3: CASSLSRTTDTQYF. The CDR3 region has the DNA TGTGCCAGCAGCTTGTCCAGAACCACAGATACGCAGTATTTT.

This clone came up many times. The genes are TRBV25-1 and TRBJ1-5, with a possible D match to TRBD1 (5 bases). CDR3 length equals 15 residues. Trimming took 5 bases from V and 5 from J, leaving 16 bases between them. Germline V gives CDR1 MGHDK, CDR2 SYGVNS. CDR3 sequence (DNA): TGTGCCAGCAGTCCTCTTGCGGGGGTTGATCAGCCCCAGCATTTT. This sequence encodes CASSPLAGVDQPQHF.

This clone was detected ten times or more. V gene TRBV5-8 combines with J gene TRBJ2-3; 13 bases align to TRBD2. V lost 1 base and J lost 4; bases outside the gene matches: 9. The V gene's germline CDR1 is SGHTS and CDR2 YDEGEE. The CDR3 runs 18 residues. CDR3 sequence (DNA): TGTGCCAGCAGCTTGACTAGCGGGGGGGCCGGTTTCCCAGATACGCAGTATTTT. It translates to CASSLTSGGAGFPDTQYF.

This clone was observed many times. The J gene is TRBJ2-1, the V gene TRBV5-1, with 8 bases identical to TRBD1. This CDR3 comprises 15 residues. V gave up 0 bases and J gave up 8 bases; unmatched junction bases: 7. Germline V gene sequence: CDR1 SGHRS, CDR2 YFSETQ. CDR3 sequence: CASSLGDRRGDEQFF. The CDR3 DNA reads TGCGCCAGCAGCTTGGGGGACAGGCGCGGAGATGAGCAGTTCTTC.